One T cell receptor beta chain is described in this entry. Its target is unknown. Average purity of the negatively selected CD4+ T cells was about 98%. The source of the sample is a study of T cell repertoires and HLA-DP antigens. Study in general: Alloreactive CD4+ T cells targeted HLA-DP on transduced HeLa. Findings and caveats of the study: Naive and memory CD4+ repertoires were not analysed separately.

Primers targeted 54 TRBV and 13 TRBJ segments. The protocol was immunoSEQ multiplex PCR, while the TCRdb copy is restricted to in-frame clones and leaves out a portion. The repertoire holds some 110,000 clones, with around 92% as singletons. The V gene's germline CDR1 is SGHRS and CDR2 YFSETQ. J lost 1 base, V lost 0 bases, and 7 bases had no gene match. The CDR3 length is 19 residues. This TCR was recovered from a woman between 18 and 30 years old in good health and CMV-seronegative. The specimen sequenced was CD4+ T cells from PBMCs. The rearrangement uses TRBV5-1 and TRBJ2-3; 14 nucleotides line up with TRBD2. The CDR3: CASSLDGTSGSRGTDTQYF. The CDR3 DNA sequence: TGCGCCAGCAGCTTGGATGGGACTAGCGGGAGCAGGGGCACAGATACGCAGTATTTT.